The text below deals with one T cell receptor (beta chain). The data were taken from a study of blood T cell repertoires in COVID-19. The age range of participants was 18 to 89 years, with residence in about two dozen US areas. Trimming stripped 3 bases from V and 6 bases from J, with 18 bases between. The CDR3 extends over 15 amino acids. The germline CDR1 and CDR2 sequences are ENHRY and SYGVKD. Clones were read by immunoSEQ multiplex PCR, and TCRdb kept only the in-frame ones, dropping some. Of about 180,000 clones listed, more than 65% are singletons. The TCR sequence derives from a middle-aged woman with acute COVID-19. The sample consisted of PBMCs or T cells enriched from blood (not recorded which). The chain uses TRBV10-3 and TRBJ2-7, with a weak D call TRBD2 (5 bases). The CDR3 nucleotides read TGTGCCATCAGTGAAGGGAGTGGGAGTACAGCCGAGCAGTACTTC. Protein product: CAISEGSGSTAEQYF.